A single sample is the source of the 10 T cell receptor beta chains below, sequenced in a study of blood T cell repertoires in COVID-19. The method was immunoSEQ multiplex PCR; TCRdb's version includes in-frame clones alone and lacks a portion of them. The data contain around 190,000 clones, roughly four fifths of them seen just once; the ten biggest clones take up 7.5% to 10%. Source material: PBMCs or T cells enriched from blood (not recorded which). The source of these receptors is a man aged 35 to 55 who had recovered from COVID-19.

V and J are TRBV20-1 and TRBJ2-4; D not resolved. Germline V gene lookup returns CDR1 DFQATT and CDR2 SNEGSKA (reference sequence). There are 13 residues in the CDR3. V gave up 3 bases and J gave up 6 bases, with 12 bases separating them. This CDR3 reads CSASERPGNIQYF. DNA for the CDR3: TGCAGTGCTAGTGAAAGGCCGGGAAACATTCAGTACTTC.

The chain joins TRBV6-4 to TRBJ1-2; 8 bases agree with TRBD1. Losses at the gene ends were 4 bases for V and 7 bases for J; bases not matched to a gene: 5. The germline gives CDR1 MRHNA, CDR2 SNTAGT. The CDR3 is 13 amino acids. CDR3 sequence reads: CASSGQGSVGYTF. In DNA form, the CDR3 reads TGTGCCAGCAGTGGACAGGGGAGCGTTGGCTACACCTTC.

This clone has at least ten counts. This rearrangement joins TRBV12-3 or TRBV12-4 to TRBJ1-2; a weak D match, TRBD1 (5 bases). Trimming shortened V by 3 bases and J by 7 bases, and 12 bases separated the two germline ends. The length of the CDR3 is 13 residues. The CDR3 DNA reads as TGTGCCAGCAGTTTTAAACAGGATCTTGGCTACACCTTC. Amino acid sequence: CASSFKQDLGYTF.

V gene TRBV5-1 combines with J gene TRBJ2-3; D is possibly TRBD1 (6 bases). Germline V gene sequence: CDR1 SGHRS, CDR2 YFSETQ. The CDR3 extends over 13 amino acids. Trimming took 5 bases from V and 4 from J, leaving 11 bases between them. CDR3 region: CASRPTGSDTQYF. The DNA of the CDR3 is TGCGCCAGCAGACCTACAGGGTCAGATACGCAGTATTTT.

CDR3: CASSLSLTALGGEQFF. The CDR3 bases are TGTGCCAGCAGCTTAAGTCTTACCGCCCTAGGGGGTGAGCAGTTCTTC. The gene calls are TRBV7-3 and TRBJ2-1; D might be TRBD1 (6 bases). Looked up from germline, CDR1 is SGHTA and CDR2 is FQGTGA. Trimming pared 1 base from V and 9 bases from J, leaving 19 bases between. The CDR3 sequence is 16 residues long. The whole variable domain, remainder taken from reference TRBV7-3 and TRBJ2-1, is GAGVSQTPSNKVTEKGKYVELRCDPISGHTALYWYRQSLGQGPEFLIYFQGTGAADDSGLPNDRFFAVRPEGSVSTLKIQRTERGDSAVYLCASSLSLTALGGEQFFGPGTRLTVL.

This chain uses TRBV4-1 with TRBJ1-5; D may be TRBD1 (5 bases). Germline CDR1 is MGHRA and CDR2 is YSYEKL. The CDR3 is 16 amino acids. The germline V and J ends were trimmed by 0 bases and 4 bases, with 13 bases remaining between them. The CDR3 here is CASSQEVRAPNQPQHF. The CDR3 nucleotides are TGCGCCAGCAGCCAAGAGGTCAGGGCACCGAATCAGCCCCAGCATTTT.

The chain links TRBV18 to TRBJ1-5, with D maybe TRBD1 (5 bases). Trimming removed 5 bases from V and 3 bases from J, with 11 bases in between. This CDR3 region has 14 residues. CDR1 is KGHSH, CDR2 LQKENI, per germline. The CDR3 region is CASSKGHNNQPQHF. The CDR3 bases are TGTGCCAGCTCAAAGGGGCATAACAATCAGCCCCAGCATTTT.

The chain uses TRBV6-4 and TRBJ1-1; the match to TRBD1 covers 8 bases. V shed 2 bases and J 9 bases; nucleotides not matched to a gene: 11. This CDR3 region has 15 residues. Germline CDR1 reads MRHNA; CDR2 reads SNTAGT. The CDR3: CASSDTDREFAKAFF. The CDR3 DNA is TGTGCCAGCAGTGACACGGACAGGGAGTTTGCCAAAGCTTTCTTT.

The chain recombines TRBV21-1 with TRBJ1-5; the table's D call of TRBD1 was not tested on the DNA. TRBV21-1 is assigned pseudogene status. The CDR3 spans 14 residues. This CDR3 reads CASATGGSNQPQHF. In DNA form, the CDR3 reads TGTGCCAGCGCGACAGGGGGGAGCAATCAGCCCCAGCATTTT.

The gene calls are TRBV20-1 and TRBJ1-4; 10 positions match TRBD1. Germline loops: CDR1 DFQATT, CDR2 SNEGSKA (reference sequence). V was pared by 3 bases and J by 5 bases, with 15 bases of the junction left unmatched. This CDR3 is built from 18 residues. The CDR3 loop reads CSASRIPGQGRGNEKLFF. CDR3 in DNA: TGCAGTGCTAGTCGGATCCCGGGACAGGGGCGGGGGAATGAAAAACTGTTTTTT.